The T cell receptor (beta chain) described here comes from a study of Graves' ophthalmopathy and Graves' hyperthyroidism. RNA transcripts yielded amplified TCR beta CDR3 regions. The workflow started with a first-round RT-PCR run with HTBI primers and then moved on to a second-round multiplex PCR. TCRdb redid the calling of the multiplex PCR reads with MiXCR, one entry per CDR3 protein. The sample consists of 500,000 to 700,000 distinct CDR3 sequences, about a fifth of them appearing once. This CDR3 has 16 residues. The V end lost 2 bases, the J end lost 0 bases, and 8 bases lay between the germline ends. This clonotype was counted between two and nine times.

The source of this sequence is a woman under 30 with stable Graves' hyperthyroidism. Some clones in this sample may be carry-over from other donors' samples. This chain uses TRBV12-3 or TRBV12-4 with TRBJ1-6; D is uncertain. The sample was peripheral blood. The CDR3 nucleotides are TGTGCCAGCAGTTTAACCCCCGGCTCCTATAATTCACCCCTCCACTTT. It is translated as CASSLTPGSYNSPLHF.